This is a list of T cell receptor beta chains from one sample in a study of T cell repertoires in cytomegalovirus infection. These receptors have no known antigen. TCRdb used MiXCR to reprocess the reads, holding one entry per CDR3 protein. Among about 830,000 distinct CDR3 sequences listed, over 25% were seen once. Sequenced material: cultured CD8+ T cells from PBMCs, taken from culture after CMV antigen stimulation. These receptors were taken from a human donor in good health (CMV status not recorded). Some clones in this sample may be carry-over from other donors' samples. Both conserved end residues are part of each CDR3. Fields, in order: clone size, D gene, J gene, V gene, CDR3 DNA, CDR3 protein. A D gene is named only where the DNA matches it firmly. The listing skips clone size in some rows; elsewhere it reads once, few, many or a size class.

clone size: many
D gene: TRBD2
J gene: TRBJ2-1
V gene: TRBV7-2
CDR3 DNA: TGTGCCAGCAGCTTTAAGACTAGCGGTTACAATGAGCAGTTCTTC
CDR3 protein: CASSFKTSGYNEQFF

clone size: -
D gene: -
J gene: TRBJ1-6
V gene: TRBV7-6
CDR3 DNA: TGTGCCAGCAGCTTAGCAAGCCAGGGCGGAAGGGCACCCCTCCACTTT
CDR3 protein: CASSLASQGGRAPLHF

clone size: -
D gene: -
J gene: TRBJ1-2
V gene: TRBV6-6
CDR3 DNA: TGTGCCAGCAGTTACTCCGGGGGGGGGGGAAATGGCTACACCTTC
CDR3 protein: CASSYSGGGGNGYTF

clone size: many
D gene: TRBD2
J gene: TRBJ2-3
V gene: TRBV6-2/TRBV6-3
CDR3 DNA: TGTGCCAGCAGTTACCTAGCGGGGGCAGATACGCAGTATTTT
CDR3 protein: CASSYLAGADTQYF

clone size: few
D gene: TRBD1
J gene: TRBJ2-1
V gene: TRBV4-1
CDR3 DNA: TGCGCCAGCAGCTATCTGGACAGGTACAATGAGCAGTTCTTC
CDR3 protein: CASSYLDRYNEQFF

clone size: -
D gene: -
J gene: TRBJ1-1
V gene: TRBV9
CDR3 DNA: TGTGCCAGCAGCGTAGGGACCGGGGCGAACACTGAAGCTTTCTTT
CDR3 protein: CASSVGTGANTEAFF

clone size: -
D gene: TRBD2
J gene: TRBJ2-1
V gene: TRBV4-1
CDR3 DNA: TGCGCCAGCAGCCAAGTACCGGGGGGACGGGACAATGAGCAGTTCTTC
CDR3 protein: CASSQVPGGRDNEQFF

clone size: few
D gene: -
J gene: TRBJ1-5
V gene: TRBV7-9
CDR3 DNA: TGTGCCAGCAGCTCAGATGAACATAGCAATCAGCCCCAGCATTTT
CDR3 protein: CASSSDEHSNQPQHF

clone size: many
D gene: TRBD2
J gene: TRBJ2-3
V gene: TRBV6-1
CDR3 DNA: TGTGCCAGCAGTGAAGAGGGTAGCGGGGGGGATACGCAGTATTTT
CDR3 protein: CASSEEGSGGDTQYF

clone size: -
D gene: -
J gene: TRBJ2-3
V gene: TRBV24-1
CDR3 DNA: TGTGCCACCAGTGGAGGGTCAGATACGCAGTATTTT
CDR3 protein: CATSGGSDTQYF

clone size: -
D gene: TRBD1
J gene: TRBJ2-5
V gene: TRBV6-6
CDR3 DNA: TGTGCCAGCAGGGTCCGGGACAGGGGGCCGGAGACCCAGTACTTC
CDR3 protein: CASRVRDRGPETQYF

clone size: many
D gene: TRBD2
J gene: TRBJ2-1
V gene: TRBV6-1
CDR3 DNA: TGTGCCAGCACGTCATTAGCGGGGGGCTACAATGAGCAGTTCTTC
CDR3 protein: CASTSLAGGYNEQFF

clone size: -
D gene: -
J gene: TRBJ1-2
V gene: TRBV15
CDR3 DNA: TGTGCCACCAGCAGTGGAACGGGGGGTAAGGAACCTAACTATGGCTACACCTTC
CDR3 protein: CATSSGTGGKEPNYGYTF

clone size: -
D gene: -
J gene: TRBJ2-1
V gene: TRBV6-2/TRBV6-3
CDR3 DNA: TGTGCCAGCAGCCCCACCCACCCCTCCATATACAATGAGCAGTTCTTC
CDR3 protein: CASSPTHPSIYNEQFF

clone size: -
D gene: -
J gene: TRBJ2-1
V gene: TRBV9
CDR3 DNA: TGTGCCAGCAGCGAGCAGTTCTTC
CDR3 protein: CASSEQFF

clone size: -
D gene: TRBD1
J gene: TRBJ2-1
V gene: TRBV5-1
CDR3 DNA: TGCGCCAGCAGCTTGGGACAGGGGGCCTCCAATGAGCAGTTCTTC
CDR3 protein: CASSLGQGASNEQFF

clone size: -
D gene: -
J gene: TRBJ2-2
V gene: TRBV7-4
CDR3 DNA: TGTGCCAGCCCCACCCCGGGGGGCGTCGACACCGGGGAGCTGTTTTTT
CDR3 protein: CASPTPGGVDTGELFF

clone size: -
D gene: TRBD1
J gene: TRBJ2-7
V gene: TRBV7-2
CDR3 DNA: TGTGCCAGCAGCTTACGAGACAGGGGCCAGGGCTACGAGCAGTACTTC
CDR3 protein: CASSLRDRGQGYEQYF

clone size: -
D gene: TRBD2
J gene: TRBJ2-1
V gene: TRBV27
CDR3 DNA: TGTGCCAGCAGTTTAACTAGCGGGGGTTGGAATGAGCAGTTCTTC
CDR3 protein: CASSLTSGGWNEQFF

clone size: -
D gene: -
J gene: TRBJ2-1
V gene: TRBV19
CDR3 DNA: TGTGCCAGTAGTATAGGCGGCAGGGGCTCCTACAATGAGCAGTTCTTC
CDR3 protein: CASSIGGRGSYNEQFF

clone size: few
D gene: -
J gene: TRBJ1-5
V gene: TRBV6-1
CDR3 DNA: TGTGCCAGCAGTGACTTCGGCAATCAGCCCCAGCATTTT
CDR3 protein: CASSDFGNQPQHF